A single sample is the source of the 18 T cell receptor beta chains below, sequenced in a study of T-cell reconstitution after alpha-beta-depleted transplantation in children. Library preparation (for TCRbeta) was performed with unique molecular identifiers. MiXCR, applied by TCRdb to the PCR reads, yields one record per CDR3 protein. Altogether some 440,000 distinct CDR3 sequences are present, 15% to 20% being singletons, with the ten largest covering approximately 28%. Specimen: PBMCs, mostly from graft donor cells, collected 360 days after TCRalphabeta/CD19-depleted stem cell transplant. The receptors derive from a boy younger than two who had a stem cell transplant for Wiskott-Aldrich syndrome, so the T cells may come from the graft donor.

The CDR3 DNA follows: TGTGCCAGCAGCCTTACTAGCGGGAGGTATGAGCAGTTCTTC. Residues: CASSLTSGRYEQFF. The chain carries TRBV7-2 and TRBJ2-1, with 12 bases matching TRBD2. Germline V gene data show CDR1 as SGHTA and CDR2 as FQGNSA. CDR3 length equals 14 residues. Losses at the gene ends were 5 bases for V and 8 bases for J; bases not matched to a gene: 4.

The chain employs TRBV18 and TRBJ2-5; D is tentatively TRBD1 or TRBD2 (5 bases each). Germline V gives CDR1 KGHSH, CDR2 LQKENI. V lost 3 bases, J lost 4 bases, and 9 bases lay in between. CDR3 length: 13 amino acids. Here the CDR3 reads CASSPWDVETQYF. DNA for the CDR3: TGTGCCAGCTCACCCTGGGACGTAGAGACCCAGTACTTC.

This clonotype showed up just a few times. DNA of the CDR3: TGTGCCAGCACCAAAGCCGGGACAGGCAACACCGGGGAGCTGTTTTTT. The encoded protein is CASTKAGTGNTGELFF. The rearrangement links TRBV4-2 to TRBJ2-2; 8 nucleotides line up with TRBD1. Germline V gene sequence: CDR1 LGHNA, CDR2 YNFKEQ. The CDR3 has 16 residues. The V segment lost 7 bases and the J segment 2 bases; nucleotides outside the gene matches: 9.

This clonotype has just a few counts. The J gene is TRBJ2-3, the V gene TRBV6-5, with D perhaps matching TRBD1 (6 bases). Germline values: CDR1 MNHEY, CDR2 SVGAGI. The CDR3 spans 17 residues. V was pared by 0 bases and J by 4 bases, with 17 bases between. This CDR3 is CASSYSGTSLRADTQYF. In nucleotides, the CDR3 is TGTGCCAGCAGTTACTCTGGGACATCCCTCAGGGCAGATACGCAGTATTTT.

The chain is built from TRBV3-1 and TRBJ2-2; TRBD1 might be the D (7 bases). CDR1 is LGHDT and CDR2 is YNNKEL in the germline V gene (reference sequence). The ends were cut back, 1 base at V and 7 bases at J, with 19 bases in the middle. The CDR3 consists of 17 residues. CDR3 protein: CASSQGEATGKVGELFF. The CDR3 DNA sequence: TGTGCCAGCAGCCAAGGGGAGGCGACAGGGAAAGTCGGGGAGCTGTTTTTT.

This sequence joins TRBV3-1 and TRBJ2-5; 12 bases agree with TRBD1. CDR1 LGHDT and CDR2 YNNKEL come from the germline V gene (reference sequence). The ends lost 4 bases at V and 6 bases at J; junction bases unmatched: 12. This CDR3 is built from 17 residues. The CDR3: CASSPNWGQGAIKTQYF. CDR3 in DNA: TGTGCCAGCAGCCCAAATTGGGGACAGGGGGCAATAAAGACCCAGTACTTC.

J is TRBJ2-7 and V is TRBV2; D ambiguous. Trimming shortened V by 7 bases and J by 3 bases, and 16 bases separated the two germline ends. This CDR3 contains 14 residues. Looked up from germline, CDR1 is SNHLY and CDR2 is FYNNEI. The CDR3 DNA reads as TGTGCCAGCACCCCTGGGGTTCCAGGCTACGAGCAGTACTTC. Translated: CASTPGVPGYEQYF. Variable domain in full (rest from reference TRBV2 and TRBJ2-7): EPEVTQTPSHQVTQMGQEVILRCVPISNHLYFYWYRQILGQKVEFLVSFYNNEISEKSEIFDDQFSVERPDGSNFTLKIRSTKLEDSAMYFCASTPGVPGYEQYFGPGTRLTVT.

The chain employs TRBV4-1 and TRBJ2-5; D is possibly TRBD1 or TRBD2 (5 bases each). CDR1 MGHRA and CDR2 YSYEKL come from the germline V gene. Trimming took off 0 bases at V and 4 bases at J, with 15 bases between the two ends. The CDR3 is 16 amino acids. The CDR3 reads CASSQDGGGWGETQYF. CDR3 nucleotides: TGCGCCAGCAGCCAAGATGGTGGGGGATGGGGAGAGACCCAGTACTTC.

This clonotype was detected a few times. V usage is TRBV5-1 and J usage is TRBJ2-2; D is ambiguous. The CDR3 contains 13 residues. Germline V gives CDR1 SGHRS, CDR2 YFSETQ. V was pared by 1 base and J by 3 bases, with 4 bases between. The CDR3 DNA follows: TGCGCCAGCAGCTTGTACTACACCGGGGAGCTGTTTTTT. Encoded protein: CASSLYYTGELFF. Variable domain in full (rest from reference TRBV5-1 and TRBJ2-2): KAGVTQTPRYLIKTRGQQVTLSCSPISGHRSVSWYQQTPGQGLQFLFEYFSETQRNKGNFPGRFSGRQFSNSRSEMNVSTLELGDSALYLCASSLYYTGELFFGEGSRLTVL.

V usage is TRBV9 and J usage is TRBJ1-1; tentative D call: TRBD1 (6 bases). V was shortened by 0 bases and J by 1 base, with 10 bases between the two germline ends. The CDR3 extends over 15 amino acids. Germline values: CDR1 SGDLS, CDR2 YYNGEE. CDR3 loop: CASSVAPGANTEAFF. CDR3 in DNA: TGTGCCAGCAGCGTAGCCCCGGGGGCGAACACTGAAGCTTTCTTT. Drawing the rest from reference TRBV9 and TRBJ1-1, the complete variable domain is DSGVTQTPKHLITATGQRVTLRCSPRSGDLSVYWYQQSLDQGLQFLIQYYNGEERAKGNILERFSAQQFPDLHSELNLSSLELGDSALYFCASSVAPGANTEAFFGQGTRLTVV.

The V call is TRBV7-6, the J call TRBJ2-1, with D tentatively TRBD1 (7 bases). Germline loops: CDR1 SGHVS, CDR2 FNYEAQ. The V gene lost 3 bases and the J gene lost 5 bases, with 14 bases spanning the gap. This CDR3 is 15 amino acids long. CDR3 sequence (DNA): TGTGCCAGCAGCTTCGCGGGACAGCGGAACAATGAGCAGTTCTTC. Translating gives CASSFAGQRNNEQFF.

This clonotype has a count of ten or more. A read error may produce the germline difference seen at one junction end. CDR3 in amino acids: CASSFGTGELFF. CDR3 nucleotides: TGTGCCAGCAGTTTTGGGACCGGGGAGCTGTTTTTT. The J gene is TRBJ2-2, the V gene TRBV5-1, with unresolved D. Germline loops: CDR1 SGHRS, CDR2 YFSETQ. The CDR3 is made up of 12 amino acids.

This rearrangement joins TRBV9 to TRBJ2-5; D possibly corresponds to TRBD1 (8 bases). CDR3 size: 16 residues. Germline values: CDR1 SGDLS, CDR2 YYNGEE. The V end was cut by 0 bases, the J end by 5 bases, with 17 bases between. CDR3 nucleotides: TGTGCCAGCAGCGTAGTAGGAACAGGGGGGGTGGAGACCCAGTACTTC. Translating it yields CASSVVGTGGVETQYF.

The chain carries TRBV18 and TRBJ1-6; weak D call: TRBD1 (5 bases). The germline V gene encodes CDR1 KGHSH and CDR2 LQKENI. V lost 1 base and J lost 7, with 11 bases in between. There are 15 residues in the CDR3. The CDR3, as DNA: TGTGCCAGCTCACCACAGCAGGGTCGGAATTCACCCCTCCACTTT. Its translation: CASSPQQGRNSPLHF.

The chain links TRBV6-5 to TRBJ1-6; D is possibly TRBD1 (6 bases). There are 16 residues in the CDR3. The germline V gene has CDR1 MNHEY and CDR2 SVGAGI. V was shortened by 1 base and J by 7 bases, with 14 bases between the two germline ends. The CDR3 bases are TGTGCCAGCAGTTACTGGGGGGGGCTCCCGAATTCACCCCTCCACTTT. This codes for CASSYWGGLPNSPLHF.

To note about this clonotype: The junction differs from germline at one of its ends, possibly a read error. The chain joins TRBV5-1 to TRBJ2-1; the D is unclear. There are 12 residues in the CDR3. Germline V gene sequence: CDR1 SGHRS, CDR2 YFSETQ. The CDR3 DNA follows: TGCGGCAGCAGCTTGGACTACAATGAGCAGTTCTTC. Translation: CGSSLDYNEQFF. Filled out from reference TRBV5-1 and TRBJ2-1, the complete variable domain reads KAGVTQTPRYLIKTRGQQVTLSCSPISGHRSVSWYQQTPGQGLQFLFEYFSETQRNKGNFPGRFSGRQFSNSRSEMNVSTLELGDSALYLCGSSLDYNEQFFGPGTRLTVL.

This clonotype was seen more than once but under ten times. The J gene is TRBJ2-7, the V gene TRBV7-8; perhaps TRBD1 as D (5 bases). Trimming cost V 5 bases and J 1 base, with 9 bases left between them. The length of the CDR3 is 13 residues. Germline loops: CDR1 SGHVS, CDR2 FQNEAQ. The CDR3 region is CASSPRVSYEQYF. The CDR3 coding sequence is TGTGCCAGCAGCCCCAGGGTTTCCTACGAGCAGTACTTC. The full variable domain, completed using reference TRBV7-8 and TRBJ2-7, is GAGVSQSPRYKVAKRGQDVALRCDPISGHVSLFWYQQALGQGPEFLTYFQNEAQLDKSGLPSDRFFAERPEGSVSTLKIQRTQQEDSAVYLCASSPRVSYEQYFGPGTRLTVT.

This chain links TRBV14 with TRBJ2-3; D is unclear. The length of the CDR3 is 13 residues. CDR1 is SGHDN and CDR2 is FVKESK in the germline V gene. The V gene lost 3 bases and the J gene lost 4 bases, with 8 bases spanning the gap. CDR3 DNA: TGTGCCAGCAGCCATGGGTACGCAGATACGCAGTATTTT. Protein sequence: CASSHGYADTQYF.